This T cell receptor (beta chain) was identified in a study of blood T cell repertoires in COVID-19. The CDR3 loop spans 16 amino acids. Looked up from germline, CDR1 is WNHNN and CDR2 is SYGVQD (reference sequence). V lost 10 bases and J lost 1; bases outside the gene matches: 8. The table came from immunoSEQ multiplex PCR; TCRdb's copy has only in-frame clones and leaves some out. This table holds hundreds of thousands of clones, around 90% found once. Sample: PBMCs or T cells enriched from blood (not recorded which). The sequence derives from a young woman with acute COVID-19. The chain combines TRBV10-1 with TRBJ2-2, with 11 bases identical to TRBD2. The CDR3, as DNA: TGCGCCAACCCTCCGGGACTAGCGGAGAACACCGGGGAGCTGTTTTTT. It yields the protein CANPPGLAENTGELFF.